A single sample is the source of the 27 T cell receptor beta chains below, sequenced in a study of blood T cell repertoires in COVID-19. This table comes from immunoSEQ multiplex PCR, and its TCRdb copy is limited to in-frame clones, with some not included. Here the sample spans approximately 70,000 clones, around 80% being singletons. The sample taken for sequencing was peripheral blood. Receptors were obtained from an elderly man with active or convalescent COVID-19.

The genes are TRBV18 and TRBJ1-4; TRBD1 is a possible D gene (6 bases). The CDR3 loop spans 15 amino acids. The V end lost 3 bases, the J end lost 7 bases, and 15 bases lay between the germline ends. Germline V gene data show CDR1 as KGHSH and CDR2 as LQKENI. The CDR3 loop is CASSPWAGVGEKLFF. DNA for the CDR3: TGTGCCAGCTCACCGTGGGCAGGGGTTGGTGAAAAACTGTTTTTT.

This clone appeared a single time. The same CDR3 also results from other DNA sequences found in this sample. The rearrangement links TRBV7-2 to TRBJ2-2; D not certain. The germline CDR1 and CDR2 sequences are SGHTA and FQGNSA. Trimming pared 1 base from V and 3 bases from J, leaving 6 bases between. The CDR3 covers 14 residues. In DNA form, the CDR3 reads TGTGCCAGCAGCTTAGTTCTGTACACCGGGGAGCTGTTTTTT. Its protein product is CASSLVLYTGELFF.

This clone was seen a handful of times. The gene calls are TRBV10-1 and TRBJ1-5; TRBD1 matches 11 bases. The trim removed 9 bases at V and 7 bases at J, leaving 20 bases unmatched. This CDR3 region has 18 residues. Per germline, CDR1 WNHNN and CDR2 SYGVQD (reference sequence). The CDR3 nucleotides are TGCGCCAGTTCTCAAACCCCGGACAGGGGGCGTACGGACCAGCCCCAGCATTTT. Translating gives CASSQTPDRGRTDQPQHF.

The table lists this clone with a few counts. This sequence joins TRBV7-2 and TRBJ2-3; TRBD2 matches at 8 bases. V was pared by 1 base and J by 3 bases, with 12 bases of the junction left unmatched. Germline values: CDR1 SGHTA, CDR2 FQGNSA. The CDR3 is made up of 18 amino acids. The DNA of the CDR3 is TGTGCCAGCAGCTTAGTATCGCTTGCGGGGGGAATGACAGATACGCAGTATTTT. Translating it yields CASSLVSLAGGMTDTQYF.

CDR3 residues: CASSRGAGTTEAFF. The CDR3 region has the DNA TGCGCCAGCAGCCGGGGGGCAGGGACCACTGAAGCTTTCTTT. The chain uses TRBV5-1 and TRBJ1-1; D is possibly TRBD1 (6 bases). Germline CDR1 is SGHRS and CDR2 is YFSETQ. The CDR3 contains 14 residues. V dropped 4 bases and J dropped 4 bases, with 14 bases sitting between them.

This chain joins TRBV6-2 or TRBV6-3 and TRBJ2-7; D may be TRBD2 (5 bases). CDR1 is MNHEY and CDR2 is SVGEGT in the germline V gene. The CDR3 is made up of 11 amino acids. V was clipped by 6 bases and J by 9 bases, with 12 bases between them. The CDR3 reads CASSQLGRQYF. The CDR3 DNA reads TGTGCCAGCAGCCAACTAGGACGGCAGTACTTC.

The V call is TRBV27, the J call TRBJ2-1; D is possibly TRBD2 (5 bases). Trimming left V 2 bases short and J 4 bases short, with 9 bases between. Looked up from germline, CDR1 is MNHEY and CDR2 is SMNVEV (reference sequence). The CDR3 extends over 14 amino acids. CDR3 sequence: CASSLLEGYNEQFF. The CDR3 nucleotides read TGTGCCAGCAGTTTACTCGAGGGATACAATGAGCAGTTCTTC.

CDR3 sequence: CASSPSGTRISLAKNIQYF. DNA for the CDR3: TGCGCCAGCAGCCCGTCCGGGACTAGAATTTCGCTGGCCAAAAACATTCAGTACTTC. The chain is built from TRBV5-1 and TRBJ2-4, with TRBD2 identical over 8 bases. Germline V gene lookup returns CDR1 SGHRS and CDR2 YFSETQ. This CDR3 contains 19 residues. J gave up 1 base and V 4 bases, and 16 bases lay outside the gene matches.

The chain uses TRBV7-2 and TRBJ2-7; D may be TRBD2 (5 bases). Trimming took 1 base from V and 2 from J, leaving 9 bases between them. The CDR3 runs to 14 residues. CDR1 and CDR2 (germline): SGHTA, FQGNSA. In DNA form, the CDR3 reads TGTGCCAGCAGCTTAGGGGGTAGCGCCTACGAGCAGTACTTC. Protein: CASSLGGSAYEQYF.

This clone has just a few counts. The J gene is TRBJ1-3, the V gene TRBV5-1; the match to TRBD1 covers 8 bases. Germline values: CDR1 SGHRS, CDR2 YFSETQ. The CDR3 is 15 residues long. Trimming at V came to 3 bases and at J to 4 bases, leaving 6 bases not matched to a gene. DNA of the CDR3: TGCGCCAGCAGCTCGGACAGGGCAGGAGGAAACACCATATATTTT. This translates into CASSSDRAGGNTIYF.

The chain recombines TRBV14 with TRBJ2-7; 7 bases line up with TRBD1. J gave up 6 bases and V 2 bases, and 10 bases lay outside the gene matches. This CDR3 has 15 amino acids. CDR1 and CDR2 (germline): SGHDN, FVKESK. The CDR3 protein is CASSQRTGPTTEQYF. In nucleotides, the CDR3 is TGTGCCAGCAGCCAACGGACAGGCCCTACCACCGAGCAGTACTTC. Looking up the rest from reference TRBV14 and TRBJ2-7 gives the full variable domain: EAGVTQFPSHSVIEKGQTVTLRCDPISGHDNLYWYRRVMGKEIKFLLHFVKESKQDESGMPNNRFLAERTGGTYSTLKVQPAELEDSGVYFCASSQRTGPTTEQYFGPGTRLTVT.

The chain recombines TRBV28 with TRBJ1-5, with 8 nucleotides matching TRBD1. This CDR3 has 14 residues. With V trimmed by 6 bases and J by 7 bases, 8 bases remained unmatched. Germline V lookup: CDR1 MDHEN, CDR2 SYDVKM. CDR3 coding DNA: TGTGCCAGCAGAATTGGGGCAGGGGGCCAGCCCCAGCATTTT. Encoded protein: CASRIGAGGQPQHF. Based on the CDR3 plus reference TRBV28 and TRBJ1-5, the full variable domain is DVKVTQSSRYLVKRTGEKVFLECVQDMDHENMFWYRQDPGLGLRLIYFSYDVKMKEKGDIPEGYSVSREKKERFSLILESASTNQTSMYLCASRIGAGGQPQHFGDGTRLSIL.

The chain is built from TRBV6-1 and TRBJ2-3; D ambiguous. Per the germline V gene, CDR1 is MNHNS and CDR2 is SASEGT. This CDR3 has 12 amino acids. V gave up 5 bases and J gave up 0 bases, with 3 bases separating them. CDR3 sequence: CASSSSTDTQYF. CDR3 in DNA: TGTGCCAGCAGTTCTAGCACAGATACGCAGTATTTT.

This chain joins TRBV27 and TRBJ1-4; D is ambiguous. The CDR3 is 18 amino acids. V was clipped by 0 bases and J by 9 bases, with 23 bases between them. Germline V lookup: CDR1 MNHEY, CDR2 SMNVEV (reference sequence). The CDR3 coding sequence is TGTGCCAGCAGTTTATCACCCCCCGGCGGGGTCGGGAATAAAAAACTGTTTTTT. This codes for CASSLSPPGGVGNKKLFF.

This chain links TRBV20-1 with TRBJ2-7; D gene uncertain. This CDR3 contains 14 residues. CDR1 and CDR2 from the germline V gene are DFQATT and SNEGSKA (reference sequence). V shed 3 bases and J shed 0 bases, with 12 bases lying between them. The CDR3 nucleotides are TGCAGTGCTAGTGCCAAAAAAAACTCCTACGAGCAGTACTTC. Amino acid sequence: CSASAKKNSYEQYF.

This sequence joins TRBV3-1 (or the pseudogene TRBV3-2) and TRBJ2-6; D not certain. Trimming removed 3 bases from V and 4 bases from J, with 10 bases in between. The CDR3 is made up of 15 amino acids. CDR1 is LGHDT, CDR2 YNNKEL, per germline (reference sequence). The CDR3 DNA is TGTGCCAGCAGCCAGACTCCTCGAGGGGCCAACGTCCTGACTTTC. It is translated as CASSQTPRGANVLTF.

The gene calls are TRBV13 and TRBJ2-7; perhaps TRBD1 as D (5 bases). From germline, CDR1 is PRHDT and CDR2 FYEKMQ (reference sequence). The V and J ends lost 4 bases and 3 bases respectively, with 16 bases between them. The CDR3 loop spans 15 amino acids. The CDR3 DNA follows: TGTGCCAGCAGCTCCTACCGGAGCAGGGTCTACGAGCAGTACTTC. Amino acid sequence: CASSSYRSRVYEQYF.

The gene calls are TRBV29-1 and TRBJ2-7; 8 bases align to TRBD1. Looked up from germline, CDR1 is SQVTM and CDR2 is ANQGSEA. The J segment lost 4 bases and the V segment lost 5 bases, leaving 1 base of the junction unmatched. The CDR3 is 11 residues long. CDR3 residues: CSVHRGYEQYF. The CDR3 region has the DNA TGCAGCGTTCACAGGGGGTACGAGCAGTACTTC.

The rearrangement links TRBV7-9 to TRBJ2-7, with 9 positions matching TRBD1. Germline CDR1 SEHNR, CDR2 FQNEAQ (reference sequence). The CDR3 is made up of 16 amino acids. With 3 bases clipped from V and 5 bases from J, the junction kept 11 bases outside the gene matches. In DNA, the CDR3 is TGTGCCAGCAGCTTTAGGGGGCTGGACAGGGGTCACGAGCAGTACTTC. Encoded protein: CASSFRGLDRGHEQYF.

J is TRBJ1-2 and V is TRBV11-2; 7 nucleotides agree with TRBD1. Trimming took 5 bases from V and 3 from J; bases not matched to a gene: 9. Germline V gene sequence: CDR1 SGHAT, CDR2 FQNNGV. The CDR3 runs to 15 residues. The CDR3 loop is CASSITGTADYGYTF. The CDR3 nucleotides read TGTGCCAGCAGCATAACCGGGACAGCGGACTATGGCTACACCTTC.

This clone has just one count. The V gene is TRBV7-9, the J gene TRBJ1-6, with 9 bases lining up with TRBD1. The V gene's germline CDR1 is SEHNR and CDR2 FQNEAQ (reference sequence). The CDR3 is 16 amino acids. Trimming cost V 5 bases and J 9 bases; bases outside gene matches: 11. CDR3 DNA: TGTGCCAGCAGCAAACAGACCGGGACAGGGCGTTCACCCCTCCACTTT. It codes for CASSKQTGTGRSPLHF.

The gene calls are TRBV5-4 and TRBJ1-1; D not certain. CDR1 and CDR2 from the germline V gene are SGHNT and YYREEE (reference sequence). CDR3 length: 17 residues. Trimming removed 3 bases from V and 4 bases from J, with 22 bases in between. The CDR3: CASSSSLRGRLSTEAFF. As DNA, the CDR3 is TGTGCCAGCAGCTCCTCTCTACGGGGAAGGCTTAGCACTGAAGCTTTCTTT.

This sequence joins TRBV30 and TRBJ1-5, with TRBD1 matching over 8 bases. The CDR3 loop spans 14 amino acids. Germline CDR1 is GTSNPN and CDR2 is SVGIG (reference sequence). V lost 6 bases to trimming and J lost 4 bases; unmatched junction nucleotides: 8. In DNA form, the CDR3 reads TGTGCCTGCAAGATCGGACAGGGAAATCAGCCCCAGCATTTT. It codes for CACKIGQGNQPQHF.

V is TRBV12-5 and J is TRBJ1-3, with D perhaps TRBD1 (5 bases). Trimming cost V 0 bases and J 2 bases, with 8 bases left between them. CDR3 length equals 15 residues. The germline V gene encodes CDR1 LGHNT and CDR2 FRNRAP. The CDR3 nucleotides are TGTGCTAGTGGTTTGGTAGGGGAACCTGGAAACACCATATATTTT. Protein product: CASGLVGEPGNTIYF.

V and J are TRBV28 and TRBJ2-7; D is ambiguous. CDR1 and CDR2 (germline): MDHEN, SYDVKM. The CDR3 extends over 13 amino acids. V lost 5 bases to trimming and J lost 4 bases, with 12 bases between them. For the CDR3, the DNA is TGTGCCAGCAGTCCCCCCCTTAGATACGAGCAGTACTTC. Amino acids: CASSPPLRYEQYF.

This chain's CDR3 is CASSYSRRQDGEQYF. As DNA, the CDR3 is TGTGCCAGCAGTTACTCGAGAAGACAGGACGGCGAGCAGTACTTC. The chain links TRBV6-2 or TRBV6-3 to TRBJ2-7, with TRBD1 as a possible D gene (6 bases). This CDR3 contains 15 residues. CDR1 MNHEY and CDR2 SVGEGT come from the germline V gene. V was cut by 0 bases and J by 6 bases, with 15 bases left in between.

This clone was recorded only once. The chain combines TRBV19 with TRBJ1-6, with a possible D match to TRBD1 (6 bases). CDR3 length: 14 amino acids. Germline values: CDR1 LNHDA, CDR2 SQIVND (reference sequence). Trimming left V 5 bases short and J 9 bases short, with 14 bases between. The CDR3 spells CASSPDRRRSPLHF. DNA for the CDR3: TGTGCCAGTAGTCCCGACAGGAGACGTTCACCCCTCCACTTT.